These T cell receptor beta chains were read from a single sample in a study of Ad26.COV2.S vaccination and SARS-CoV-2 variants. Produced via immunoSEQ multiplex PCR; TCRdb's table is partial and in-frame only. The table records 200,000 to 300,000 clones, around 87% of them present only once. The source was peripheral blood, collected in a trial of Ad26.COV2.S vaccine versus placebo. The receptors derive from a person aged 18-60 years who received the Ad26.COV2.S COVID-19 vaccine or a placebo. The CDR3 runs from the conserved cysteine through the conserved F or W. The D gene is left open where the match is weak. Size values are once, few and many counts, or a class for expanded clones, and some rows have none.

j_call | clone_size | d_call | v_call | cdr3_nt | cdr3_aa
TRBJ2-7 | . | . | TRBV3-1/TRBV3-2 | TGTGCCAGCAGCCGGGGAAGTGGGGGCTACGAGCAGTACTTC | CASSRGSGGYEQYF
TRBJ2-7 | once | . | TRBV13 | TGTGCCAGCAGCTTAGCATCAGGGAACGAGCAGTACTTC | CASSLASGNEQYF
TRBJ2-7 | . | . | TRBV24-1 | TGTGCCACCAGTGTGGGCTACGAGCAGTACTTC | CATSVGYEQYF
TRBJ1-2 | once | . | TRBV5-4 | TGTGCCAGCAGCTTTTGGGAAGGCTATGGCTACACCTTC | CASSFWEGYGYTF
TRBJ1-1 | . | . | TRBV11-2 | TGTGCCAGCAGGGGGCCGGGGGCAAAAGCTTTCTTT | CASRGPGAKAFF
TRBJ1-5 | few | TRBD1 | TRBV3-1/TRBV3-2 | TGTGCCAGCAGCCCGGACAGGGGAGTTCAGCCCCAGCATTTT | CASSPDRGVQPQHF
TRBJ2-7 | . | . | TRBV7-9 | TGTGCCAGCAGCTTATTAGCAGCCGGCGTTGGTCCCGAGCAGTACTTC | CASSLLAAGVGPEQYF
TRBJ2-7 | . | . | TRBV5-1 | TGCGCCAGCAGCTTGGCGGGAGCTACCTACGAGCAGTACTTC | CASSLAGATYEQYF
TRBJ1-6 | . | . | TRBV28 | TGTGCCAGCAGGGCCAGCGGCTCCTATAATTCACCCCTCCACTTT | CASRASGSYNSPLHF
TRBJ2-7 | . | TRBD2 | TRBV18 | TGTGCCAGCTCACCGAAGACTAGCGGCTCCTACGAGCAGTACTTC | CASSPKTSGSYEQYF
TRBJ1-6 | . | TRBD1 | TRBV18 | TGTGCCAGCTCACCAGAGAGACAGGGATCACCCCTCCACTTT | CASSPERQGSPLHF
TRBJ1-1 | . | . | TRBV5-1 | TGCGCCAGCAGCTTCCAACAGGGATCGGGAACTGAAGCTTTCTTT | CASSFQQGSGTEAFF
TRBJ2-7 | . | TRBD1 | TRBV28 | TGTGCCAGCAGTTTCCCCGGGACAGGGTCACGCGAGCAGTACTTC | CASSFPGTGSREQYF
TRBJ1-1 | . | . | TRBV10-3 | TGTGCCATCAAAGAACAGGGCGGCACTGAAGCTTTCTTT | CAIKEQGGTEAFF
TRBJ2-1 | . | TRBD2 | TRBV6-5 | TGTGCCAGCAAGGCGGGGGGCCCTAATGAGCAGTTCTTC | CASKAGGPNEQFF
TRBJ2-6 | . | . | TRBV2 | TGTGCCAGCAGGTTAGAAGACACGTCTGGGGCCAACGTCCTGACTTTC | CASRLEDTSGANVLTF
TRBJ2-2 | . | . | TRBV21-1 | TGTGCCAGCAGCAAAGCGCATAGTGTGAACACCGGGGAGCTGTTTTTT | CASSKAHSVNTGELFF
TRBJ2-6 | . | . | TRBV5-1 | TGCGCCAGCAGCTTTCGTAGTGATGGGGCCAACGTCCTGACTTTC | CASSFRSDGANVLTF
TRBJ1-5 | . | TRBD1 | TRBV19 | TGTGCCAGTAACCCAACAGGGGCAAATCAGCCCCAGCATTTT | CASNPTGANQPQHF
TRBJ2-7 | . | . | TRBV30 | TGTGCCTGGAGTGTCAGGGTTGGCTACGAGCAGTACTTC | CAWSVRVGYEQYF
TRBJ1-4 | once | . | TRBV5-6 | TGTGCCAGCAGCTTGAATCAGGGAATGGGTGAAAAACTGTTTTTT | CASSLNQGMGEKLFF
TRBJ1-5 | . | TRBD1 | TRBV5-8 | TGTGCCAGCAGCCCGCAGGGGGCCGGACAGCCCCAGCATTTT | CASSPQGAGQPQHF
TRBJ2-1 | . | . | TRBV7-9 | TGTGCCAGCAGCGATCGGCTAGCGTCTAATGAGCAGTTCTTC | CASSDRLASNEQFF
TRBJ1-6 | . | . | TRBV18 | TGTGCCAGCTCACAACGCGGAGAAAATTCACCCCTCCACTTT | CASSQRGENSPLHF
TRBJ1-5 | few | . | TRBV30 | TGTGCCTGGAGGAAACCGGGACTCCTAGATCAGCCCCAGCATTTT | CAWRKPGLLDQPQHF
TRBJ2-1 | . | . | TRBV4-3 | TGCGCCAGCAGCCAAGATACTGTGCTCAGGGGAAGCCGTTACAATGAGCAGTTCTTC | CASSQDTVLRGSRYNEQFF
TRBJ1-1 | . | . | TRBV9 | TGTGCCAGCAGCGCGAGGGGCAGGGAGGTGACTGAAGCTTTCTTT | CASSARGREVTEAFF
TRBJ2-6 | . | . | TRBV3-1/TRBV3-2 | TGTGCCAGCAGCCAAGAGCGTACCTCTGGGGCCAACGTCCTGACTTTC | CASSQERTSGANVLTF
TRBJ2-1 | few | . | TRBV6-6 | TGTGCCAGCAGTTACTCGGACAGCCCGAAGCAGTTCTTC | CASSYSDSPKQFF
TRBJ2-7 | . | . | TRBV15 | TGTGCCACCAGCAGAGATACAGTCCGGCCCTACGAGCAGTACTTC | CATSRDTVRPYEQYF
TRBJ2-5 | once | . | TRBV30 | TGTGCCTGGAGTGTATTAGGCAGGACTAAAGAGACCCAGTACTTC | CAWSVLGRTKETQYF
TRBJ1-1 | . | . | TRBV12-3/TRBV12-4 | TGTGCCAGCAGGGAGTTGAACACTGAAGCTTTCTTT | CASRELNTEAFF
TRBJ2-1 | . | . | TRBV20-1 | TGCAGTGCTAGTAGATCTAGTAGTGTCGTCAAGTACAATGAGCAGTTCTTC | CSASRSSSVVKYNEQFF
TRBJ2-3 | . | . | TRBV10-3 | TGTGCCATCAGTGAGCGGGGACTAGATACGCAGTATTTT | CAISERGLDTQYF
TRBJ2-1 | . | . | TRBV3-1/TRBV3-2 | TGTGCCAGCAGCCAAAGCGACAGGAGCTATAATGAGCAGTTCTTC | CASSQSDRSYNEQFF
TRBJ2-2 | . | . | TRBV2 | TGTGCCAGCAGGATCCAAGGCCCAACCGGGGAGCTGTTTTTT | CASRIQGPTGELFF
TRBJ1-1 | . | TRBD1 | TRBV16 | TGTGCCAGCAGCTCGTCAGGGGGCGCATCTGAAGCTTTCTTT | CASSSSGGASEAFF
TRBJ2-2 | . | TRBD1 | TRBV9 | TGTGCCAGCAGCGTAGACGGGACAGGGATGACCGGGGAGCTGTTTTTT | CASSVDGTGMTGELFF
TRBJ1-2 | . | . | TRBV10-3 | TGTGCCATCAGTGATTGGGGGGTTCGGTATGGCTACACCTTC | CAISDWGVRYGYTF
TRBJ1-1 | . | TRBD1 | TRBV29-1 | TGCAGCGTACAGGGGATGAACACTGAAGCTTTCTTT | CSVQGMNTEAFF
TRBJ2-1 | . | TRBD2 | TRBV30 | TGTGCCTGGAGGGCTCTACCCCCGAGACTAGCAGTTTACAATGAGCAGTTCTTC | CAWRALPPRLAVYNEQFF
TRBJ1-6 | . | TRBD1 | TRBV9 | TGTGCCAGCAGCGTAGGGGACAGGGAAAATTCACCCCTCCACTTT | CASSVGDRENSPLHF
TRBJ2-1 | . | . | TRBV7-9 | TGTGCCGGCCAAAGAATTAACAATGAGCAGTTCTTC | CAGQRINNEQFF
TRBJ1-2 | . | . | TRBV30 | TGTGCCGGGGGGGGGTATGGCTACACCTTC | CAGGGYGYTF
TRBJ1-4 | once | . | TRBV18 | TGTGCCAGCTCACCACGTCCCCCCCGCCCCCCTGGAGCTAATGAAAAACTGTTTTTT | CASSPRPPRPPGANEKLFF
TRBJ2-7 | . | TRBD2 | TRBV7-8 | TGTGCCAGCAGCTCCCGGGACTACCCCTACGAGCAGTACTTC | CASSSRDYPYEQYF